Shown below are 26 T cell receptor beta chains from a single sample sequenced in a study of blood T cell repertoires in COVID-19. Using immunoSEQ multiplex PCR, the repertoire was profiled, and TCRdb retains in-frame clones only, with some absent. The sample carries approximately 130,000 clones, 86% recorded once. Sequencing input: peripheral blood. These TCRs come from a woman in her forties or fifties who had recovered from COVID-19.

This chain uses TRBV7-3 with TRBJ1-1; TRBD1 is a possible D gene (5 bases). The CDR3 covers 14 residues. Germline assignment: CDR1 SGHTA and CDR2 FQGTGA. V was shortened by 5 bases and J by 3 bases, with 13 bases between the two germline ends. For the CDR3, the DNA is TGTGCCAGCAGCGGAACAGGACGCCACACTGAAGCTTTCTTT. It codes for CASSGTGRHTEAFF.

The rearrangement links TRBV15 to TRBJ2-3; D might be TRBD1 (6 bases). CDR1 is LNHNV, CDR2 YYDKDF, per germline (reference sequence). The CDR3 has 17 residues. The V gene lost 1 base and the J gene lost 5 bases, with 19 bases spanning the gap. This CDR3 reads CATSRVVGAKGGDTQYF. The CDR3 bases are TGTGCCACCAGCAGAGTTGTGGGGGCCAAAGGGGGAGATACGCAGTATTTT. Complete variable domain (other parts from reference TRBV15 and TRBJ2-3): DAMVIQNPRYQVTQFGKPVTLSCSQTLNHNVMYWYQQKSSQAPKLLFHYYDKDFNNEADTPDNFQSRRPNTSFCFLDIRSPGLGDTAMYLCATSRVVGAKGGDTQYFGPGTRLTVL.

This rearrangement joins TRBV9 to TRBJ2-2; a weak D match, TRBD1 (7 bases). Germline CDR1 and CDR2: SGDLS and YYNGEE. The CDR3 contains 16 residues. Trimming stripped 6 bases from V and 1 base from J, with 16 bases between. CDR3 DNA: TGTGCCAGCACCAGGAGGGGGGACAGGAACACCGGGGAGCTGTTTTTT. Translation: CASTRRGDRNTGELFF.

The rearrangement uses TRBV2 and TRBJ2-7; 8 positions match TRBD2. The CDR3 contains 15 residues. V gave up 1 base and J gave up 4 bases; unmatched junction bases: 6. Germline V CDR1 and CDR2: SNHLY, FYNNEI. The CDR3 region is CASSEGLAGLYEQYF. CDR3 in DNA: TGTGCCAGCAGTGAAGGGCTAGCGGGTCTTTACGAGCAGTACTTC.

The V and J genes are TRBV18 and TRBJ1-5; 9 bases align to TRBD1. The CDR3 runs to 15 residues. The V segment lost 5 bases and the J segment 7 bases; nucleotides outside the gene matches: 9. Germline V gene lookup returns CDR1 KGHSH and CDR2 LQKENI. As DNA, the CDR3 is TGTGCCAGCTCATCTCCCGGGACAGGGAACCAGCCCCAGCATTTT. It encodes CASSSPGTGNQPQHF.

The chain has TRBV7-2 and TRBJ2-6; 7 bases fit TRBD2. CDR3 length: 16 residues. Germline CDR1 and CDR2: SGHTA and FQGNSA. V shed 6 bases and J 2 bases; nucleotides not matched to a gene: 7. The CDR3 spells CASRPSAGTGANVLTF. The CDR3, as DNA: TGTGCCAGCAGACCTTCAGCGGGAACTGGGGCCAACGTCCTGACTTTC.

The genes are TRBV29-1 and TRBJ1-1, with TRBD1 identical over 7 bases. The CDR3 is made up of 13 amino acids. Germline lookup yields CDR1 SQVTM and CDR2 ANQGSEA. The V and J ends lost 6 bases and 3 bases, in that order; junction bases with no gene match: 7. This chain's CDR3 is CSVRKDRYTEAFF. CDR3 DNA: TGCAGCGTCCGAAAGGACAGGTACACTGAAGCTTTCTTT.

V is TRBV10-3 and J is TRBJ1-2; D might be TRBD1 (5 bases). Germline-derived CDR1 and CDR2 are ENHRY and SYGVKD. The CDR3 is 16 residues long. V was cut by 3 bases and J by 3 bases, with 17 bases left in between. In nucleotides, the CDR3 is TGTGCCATCAGTGATCCGGGGGGTAGAGGTGACTATGGCTACACCTTC. Translation gives CAISDPGGRGDYGYTF.

This chain uses TRBV28 with TRBJ1-2; a possible D gene is TRBD1 (5 bases). CDR3 length: 16 amino acids. The V end lost 6 bases, the J end lost 6 bases, and 23 bases lay between the germline ends. In germline, CDR1 is MDHEN, CDR2 SYDVKM. This chain's CDR3 is CASRPSGHQTRDGYTF. CDR3 DNA: TGTGCCAGCAGGCCATCAGGGCACCAGACCCGGGATGGCTACACCTTC.

This chain uses TRBV9 with TRBJ1-2; perhaps TRBD1 as D (5 bases). This CDR3 is built from 15 residues. Per the germline V gene, CDR1 is SGDLS and CDR2 is YYNGEE. The ends were cut back, 0 bases at V and 1 base at J, with 10 bases in the middle. Here the CDR3 reads CASSVAQGINYGYTF. Written as DNA, the CDR3 is TGTGCCAGCAGCGTAGCCCAGGGCATTAACTATGGCTACACCTTC.

This rearrangement joins TRBV3-1 (or the pseudogene TRBV3-2) to TRBJ1-2; 8 nucleotides align to TRBD1. The CDR3 has 15 amino acids. Germline CDR1 LGHDT, CDR2 YNNKEL (reference sequence). Losses at the gene ends were 1 base for V and 4 bases for J; bases not matched to a gene: 5. The CDR3 is CASSQGPTGVYGYTF. DNA for the CDR3: TGTGCCAGCAGCCAAGGCCCGACAGGGGTCTATGGCTACACCTTC.

This clone was recorded only once. The CDR3 is CAWRRLAATNEQFF. The CDR3 nucleotides are TGTGCCTGGCGTAGACTAGCGGCCACCAATGAGCAGTTCTTC. The chain links TRBV30 to TRBJ2-1; TRBD2 aligns across 9 bases. Germline V CDR1 and CDR2: GTSNPN, SVGIG (reference sequence). The CDR3 extends over 14 amino acids. The ends lost 5 bases at V and 6 bases at J; junction bases unmatched: 8.

The chain links TRBV27 to TRBJ2-7; 7 nucleotides match TRBD1. J gave up 2 bases and V 5 bases, and 9 bases lay outside the gene matches. Germline V gives CDR1 MNHEY, CDR2 SMNVEV (reference sequence). The CDR3 length is 15 residues. CDR3 sequence reads: CASSKGQPMTYEQYF. CDR3 DNA: TGTGCCAGCAGTAAGGGACAGCCGATGACCTACGAGCAGTACTTC.

V gene TRBV7-2 combines with J gene TRBJ1-2; D ambiguous. Germline CDR1 SGHTA, CDR2 FQGNSA. The V end was cut by 5 bases, the J end by 1 base, with 11 bases between. This CDR3 is 14 amino acids long. CDR3 residues: CASSAGSDNYGYTF. In nucleotides, the CDR3 is TGTGCCAGCAGCGCCGGGTCAGATAACTATGGCTACACCTTC.

The V and J genes are TRBV11-2 and TRBJ2-1; 7 bases are a match to TRBD2. The CDR3 contains 14 residues. Trimming removed 5 bases from V and 4 bases from J; junction bases left unmatched: 5. Germline values: CDR1 SGHAT, CDR2 FQNNGV. CDR3 protein: CASSPGGKYNEQFF. CDR3 DNA: TGTGCCAGCAGCCCCGGGGGGAAGTACAATGAGCAGTTCTTC.

CDR3 bases: TGTGCCAGCAGTTCGAGGACAGCGGGGGGAGGCGAGACCCAGTACTTC. Protein sequence: CASSSRTAGGGETQYF. The chain combines TRBV2 with TRBJ2-5, with 9 bases matching TRBD2. The CDR3 has 16 amino acids. Germline loops: CDR1 SNHLY, CDR2 FYNNEI. The V gene end was trimmed by 5 bases and the J gene end by 5 bases; junction bases not matched to a gene: 12.

The gene calls are TRBV19 and TRBJ2-6; tentatively, D is TRBD1 (6 bases). The CDR3 spans 15 residues. The V and J ends lost 7 bases and 2 bases respectively, with 12 bases between them. Germline V gene sequence: CDR1 LNHDA, CDR2 SQIVND (reference sequence). The CDR3 nucleotides read TGTGCCAGTACCACAGGGACGACTGGGGCCAACGTCCTGACTTTC. This gives the protein CASTTGTTGANVLTF.

V and J are TRBV18 and TRBJ2-7, with 11 nucleotides matching TRBD1. Trimming removed 5 bases from V and 2 bases from J; junction bases left unmatched: 8. The CDR3 runs 16 residues. Germline V gives CDR1 KGHSH, CDR2 LQKENI. Here the CDR3 DNA reads TGTGCCAGCTCAGAAACACCGGGACAGGGGGCCTACGAGCAGTACTTC. It encodes CASSETPGQGAYEQYF.

The chain is built from TRBV18 and TRBJ2-1; weak D call: TRBD2 (5 bases). CDR3 length: 13 residues. Trimming cost V 6 bases and J 9 bases, with 15 bases left between them. The germline V gene has CDR1 KGHSH and CDR2 LQKENI. CDR3 bases: TGTGCCAGCTCTCCGGACTTAGCCGGTGAGCAGTTCTTC. Protein sequence: CASSPDLAGEQFF.

This chain connects TRBV4-1 to TRBJ1-2; no clear D gene. The V end was cut by 0 bases, the J end by 6 bases, with 17 bases between. This CDR3 has 16 amino acids. Germline CDR1 is MGHRA and CDR2 is YSYEKL. The CDR3 sequence: CASSQEMAGNGNGYTF. In DNA, the CDR3 is TGCGCCAGCAGCCAAGAAATGGCGGGGAATGGGAATGGCTACACCTTC.

The rearrangement joins TRBV25-1 to TRBJ2-7; 10 nucleotides line up with TRBD1. Looked up from germline, CDR1 is MGHDK and CDR2 is SYGVNS. This CDR3 is 14 amino acids long. V trimming: 4 bases; J trimming: 2 bases; junction bases outside the gene matches: 2. CDR3 in DNA: TGTGCCAGCAGTGTAGACAGGGGGCCCTACGAGCAGTACTTC. This translates into CASSVDRGPYEQYF.

The gene calls are TRBV6-1 and TRBJ2-2, with 12 bases fitting TRBD2. The CDR3 has 16 residues. The ends lost 2 bases at V and 7 bases at J; junction bases unmatched: 5. Germline CDR1 reads MNHNS; CDR2 reads SASEGT. The CDR3 DNA follows: TGTGCCAGCAGTGAAACTAGCGGGAGGCGGGGCGGGGAGCTGTTTTTT. Translated: CASSETSGRRGGELFF.

The genes are TRBV5-4 and TRBJ1-2; no firm D call. The V gene's germline CDR1 is SGHNT and CDR2 YYREEE (reference sequence). V was clipped by 7 bases and J by 1 base, with 20 bases between them. The CDR3 is made up of 16 amino acids. CDR3 in DNA: TGTGCCAGCGCCAGAGGTTCGCTGACTCTTAACTATGGCTACACCTTC. It encodes CASARGSLTLNYGYTF.

The V and J genes are TRBV5-6 and TRBJ1-4; D is unclear. Trimming left V 0 bases short and J 10 bases short, with 16 bases between. This CDR3 is built from 15 residues. Per germline, CDR1 SGHDT and CDR2 YYEEEE. CDR3 residues: CASSLGGPGIAKLFF. Written as DNA, the CDR3 is TGTGCCAGCAGCTTGGGAGGGCCCGGTATTGCAAAACTGTTTTTT.

The V and J genes are TRBV27 and TRBJ1-1; D gene uncertain. The CDR3 length is 14 residues. The germline V gene encodes CDR1 MNHEY and CDR2 SMNVEV (reference sequence). The V end was cut by 2 bases, the J end by 7 bases, with 14 bases between. CDR3 sequence: CASSLTGWAGEAFF. In DNA, the CDR3 is TGTGCCAGCAGTTTAACGGGGTGGGCTGGTGAAGCTTTCTTT.

This chain links TRBV19 with TRBJ1-2; 7 bases are a match to TRBD1. The CDR3 consists of 15 residues. Trimming removed 5 bases from V and 0 bases from J; junction bases left unmatched: 6. The germline V gene has CDR1 LNHDA and CDR2 SQIVND (reference sequence). In DNA form, the CDR3 reads TGTGCCAGTAGTCTCCAAGGGGGCTCTAACTATGGCTACACCTTC. Its protein is CASSLQGGSNYGYTF.